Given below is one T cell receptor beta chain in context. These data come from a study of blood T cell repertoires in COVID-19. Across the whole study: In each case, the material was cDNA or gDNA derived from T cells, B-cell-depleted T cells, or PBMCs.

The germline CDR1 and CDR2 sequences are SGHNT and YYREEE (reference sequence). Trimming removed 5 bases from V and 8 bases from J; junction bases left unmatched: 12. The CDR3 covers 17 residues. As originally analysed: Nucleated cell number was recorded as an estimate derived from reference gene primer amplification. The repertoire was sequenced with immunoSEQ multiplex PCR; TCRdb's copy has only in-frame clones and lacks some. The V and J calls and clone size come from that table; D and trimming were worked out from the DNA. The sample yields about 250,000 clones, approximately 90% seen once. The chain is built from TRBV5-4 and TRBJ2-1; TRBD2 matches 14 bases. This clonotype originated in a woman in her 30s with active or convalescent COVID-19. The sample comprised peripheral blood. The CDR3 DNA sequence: TGTGCCAGCAGGGATGGGACTAGCGGGGGCCGCTGGCATGAGCAGTTCTTC. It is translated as CASRDGTSGGRWHEQFF.